These T cell receptor beta chains were read from a single sample in a study of cytomegalovirus exposure and HLA in healthy donors. The assay was immunoSEQ multiplex PCR, and TCRdb's table has in-frame clones only and misses some. The top ten clones hold around 3.2% of a sample with 150,000 to 200,000 clones, roughly 60% of them seen once. Source material: PBMCs. All receptors come from a man aged 35 to 55 in good health and CMV-seronegative. The conserved cysteine and the conserved F or W are not part of the CDR3 here.

V,J,length,CDR3
TRBV28,TRBJ1-1,9,ASSRVAEAF
TRBV5-1,TRBJ2-5,15,ASSGTSGRVLKETQY
TRBV28,TRBJ1-4,12,ASGGGATNEKLF
TRBV5-6,TRBJ1-6,14,ASRRAASSYNSPLH
TRBV21-1,TRBJ1-1,12,ASSRTGADTEAF
TRBV4-2,TRBJ2-5,13,ASSQATSGEGTQY
TRBV7-2,TRBJ1-1,9,ASSLGVVAS
TRBV6-1,TRBJ1-4,13,ASSESGATNEKLF
TRBV18,TRBJ2-1,13,ASSILATSYNEQF
TRBV13,TRBJ1-4,14,ASSMTGRSVNEKLF
TRBV6-4,TRBJ2-3,13,ASRAIGGAGDTQY
TRBV2,TRBJ1-2,12,ASSPRGGNYGYT
TRBV7-9,TRBJ1-1,12,ASRRGRGRTEAF
TRBV14,TRBJ2-6,14,ASSPTAFSGANVLT
TRBV5-5,TRBJ1-4,11,ASSLVAGEKLF
TRBV21-1,TRBJ1-2,10,ASGAGTDGYT
TRBV5-4,TRBJ2-7,14,ASSSSMRGGGAEQY
TRBV19,TRBJ1-5,12,ASRTAQGNQPQH
TRBV5-6,TRBJ1-1,10,ASSGQFGGAF
TRBV6-5,TRBJ2-7,12,ASSEDRVPYEQY
TRBV9,TRBJ1-1,13,ASSPRGTVNTEAF
TRBV6-5,TRBJ2-7,9,AARRGSEQY
TRBV4-2,TRBJ1-1,11,ASSQGVGLGAF
TRBV27,TRBJ1-2,14,ASRYEGTSLNYGYT
TRBV5-4,TRBJ2-1,13,ASSLASFSYNEQF
TRBV18,TRBJ2-6,13,ASSPPRTGRSVLT
TRBV29-1,TRBJ1-2,12,SVVPGQGTYGYT
TRBV9,TRBJ2-1,14,ASSVDPGGPWDEQF
TRBV6-5,TRBJ1-3,13,ASSYSTGTGNTIY
TRBV19,TRBJ1-5,9,ASSAGGPQH
TRBV7-9,TRBJ2-2,12,ASSLVAGTGELF
TRBV2,TRBJ2-3,13,ASRFTSGRGIGQY
TRBV5-5,TRBJ2-7,16,ASSLGFEAGAGTYEQY
TRBV5-1,TRBJ2-5,15,ASRLNRGAGFQETQY
TRBV5-4,TRBJ2-3,13,ASWGGGVSTDTQY
TRBV2,TRBJ2-7,13,ASTKTGISSYEQY
TRBV5-1,TRBJ2-3,13,ASSWGGDRTDTQY
TRBV7-8,TRBJ2-5,13,ASSEGWGTGETQY
TRBV28,TRBJ1-2,11,ASSLAGPYGYT
TRBV27,TRBJ2-7,11,ASSTWERYEQY
TRBV7-3,TRBJ2-2,15,ASRPPGQASNTGELF
TRBV12-5,TRBJ2-1,13,ASGRPGQGRNEQF
TRBV5-1,TRBJ2-3,15,ASSLVGSGVSTDTQY
TRBV19,TRBJ1-5,10,ASTGSNQPQH
TRBV5-4,TRBJ1-1,14,ASSLKPGQGGTEAF
TRBV29-1,-,9,SAGSSYEQY
TRBV6-1,TRBJ2-2,13,ASSKWTGLTGELF